The source of this T cell receptor beta chain is a study of T cell responses to AZD1222 COVID-19 vaccine. The wider study: Pooling of second doses given at about 4 or about 12 weeks was done.

The repertoire was sequenced with immunoSEQ multiplex PCR; TCRdb's copy has only in-frame clones and lacks some. Of about 160,000 clones in the sample, about 93% were seen once. Germline V gene sequence: CDR1 LNHNV, CDR2 YYDKDF (reference sequence). CDR3 size: 17 residues. Study-wide findings and caveats: Repertoires were sampled only after the peak T cell response. Nearly half of unique spike-specific TCRs reportedly avoided B.1.351 and B.1.1.7 mutated regions. Clonal diversity was possibly underestimated, and white British individuals and females predominated among donors.

A note on this clone: Its antigen remains unidentified. The junction departs from the called germline gene at one end, perhaps through a read error.

This receptor was obtained from an adult in good health. V is TRBV15 and J is TRBJ1-5; no clear D gene. The sample consisted of peripheral blood, taken on day 0 of AZD1222 vaccination. The CDR3 DNA reads TGTGCCACCAGCGGAGAGGTGGTGGTAGATAGCAATCAGCCCCAGCATTTT. This encodes CATSGEVVVDSNQPQHF.